These 25 T cell receptor beta chains originate from one sample sequenced in a study of T-cell memory formation after mild COVID-19. Via MiXCR, TCRdb re-called the 5' RACE reads, giving one row per CDR3 protein. The data contain about 360,000 distinct CDR3 sequences, 13% to 15% of them singletons. Sequenced input: PBMCs or a T cell subset sorted from them (not recorded which). The receptors derive from a young man who had mild COVID-19 (a few samples of this study predate the infection). Cell type and time point are not known.

This clonotype was observed a handful of times. This chain joins TRBV4-3 and TRBJ2-2, with D possibly TRBD1 on 6 matching bases. This CDR3 comprises 17 residues. Germline CDR1 reads LGHNA; CDR2 reads YSLEER. V lost 3 bases, J lost 0 bases, and 14 bases lay in between. For the CDR3, the DNA is TGCGCCAGCAGCCAGGGTTGGCCAGGGGCGAACACCGGGGAGCTGTTTTTT. Protein product: CASSQGWPGANTGELFF.

This chain uses TRBV7-8 with TRBJ1-1, with D possibly TRBD1 on 5 matching bases. Looked up from germline, CDR1 is SGHVS and CDR2 is FQNEAQ. V shed 5 bases and J shed 5 bases, with 15 bases lying between them. The CDR3 loop spans 14 amino acids. The CDR3 nucleotides read TGTGCCAGCAGCCCGCGGGGGGGAAGGACTGAAGCTTTCTTT. Amino acid sequence: CASSPRGGRTEAFF. The full variable domain, in which reference TRBV7-8 and TRBJ1-1 provide the parts outside the CDR3, is GAGVSQSPRYKVAKRGQDVALRCDPISGHVSLFWYQQALGQGPEFLTYFQNEAQLDKSGLPSDRFFAERPEGSVSTLKIQRTQQEDSAVYLCASSPRGGRTEAFFGQGTRLTVV.

The chain links TRBV15 to TRBJ2-2; no reliable D call. Germline V gene lookup returns CDR1 LNHNV and CDR2 YYDKDF (reference sequence). The CDR3 has 14 residues. V dropped 1 base and J dropped 4 bases, with 7 bases sitting between them. The DNA of the CDR3 is TGTGCCACCAGCAGAGTCCGGCTCACCGGGGAGCTGTTTTTT. Amino acid sequence: CATSRVRLTGELFF.

Only a few counts were recorded for this clonotype. As DNA, the CDR3 is TGCAGTGCGCCCGGGACAGGCTTTTATGGCTACACCTTC. It is translated as CSAPGTGFYGYTF. The V gene is TRBV20-1, the J gene TRBJ1-2, with TRBD1 matching over 8 bases. With 6 bases clipped from V and 5 bases from J, the junction kept 8 bases outside the gene matches. Germline-derived CDR1 and CDR2 are DFQATT and SNEGSKA (reference sequence). The CDR3 consists of 13 residues.

The V gene is TRBV7-2, the J gene TRBJ2-2; no firm D call. The V gene lost 5 bases and the J gene lost 7 bases, with 8 bases spanning the gap. This CDR3 has 12 residues. In germline, CDR1 is SGHTA, CDR2 FQGNSA. The CDR3 sequence: CASSQLDGELFF. DNA for the CDR3: TGTGCCAGCAGCCAACTTGACGGGGAGCTGTTTTTT.

This chain connects TRBV4-2 to TRBJ2-7; TRBD2 might be the D (5 bases). The V gene lost 0 bases and the J gene lost 6 bases, with 9 bases spanning the gap. In germline, CDR1 is LGHNA, CDR2 YNFKEQ. The CDR3 spans 13 residues. CDR3: CASSQDSGSEQYF. The DNA of the CDR3 is TGTGCCAGCAGCCAAGATTCGGGGAGCGAGCAGTACTTC.

The CDR3 reads CASSQDSGGTDTQYF. The DNA of the CDR3 is TGCGCCAGCAGCCAAGACTCGGGGGGCACAGATACGCAGTATTTT. This chain links TRBV4-3 with TRBJ2-3; weak D call: TRBD2 (6 bases). V lost 0 bases to trimming and J lost 1 base, with 8 bases between them. The CDR3 is 15 residues long. Germline values: CDR1 LGHNA, CDR2 YSLEER.

This clonotype has at least ten counts. The gene calls are TRBV4-1 and TRBJ2-2, with 9 nucleotides matching TRBD2. Germline values: CDR1 MGHRA, CDR2 YSYEKL. V lost 1 base and J lost 5; bases outside the gene matches: 2. CDR3 length: 15 amino acids. The CDR3 coding sequence is TGCGCCAGCAGCCAAGTGGCGGGGGGGACCGGGGAGCTGTTTTTT. It yields the protein CASSQVAGGTGELFF.

In this sample, this clonotype turned up a few times. The chain has TRBV7-2 and TRBJ1-1; D remains unclear. This CDR3 is built from 14 residues. V was pared by 0 bases and J by 8 bases, with 13 bases between. CDR1 and CDR2 from the germline V gene are SGHTA and FQGNSA. CDR3 sequence (DNA): TGTGCCAGCAGCTTAGCGCAGGTGCGAAGAGAAGCTTTCTTT. Translated: CASSLAQVRREAFF.

This clonotype was found a few times. J is TRBJ2-1 and V is TRBV25-1; 14 nucleotides match TRBD2. Trimming removed 4 bases from V and 1 base from J; junction bases left unmatched: 6. The V gene's germline CDR1 is MGHDK and CDR2 SYGVNS. This CDR3 has 18 residues. CDR3 protein: CASSGQTSGGGSYNEQFF. In DNA, the CDR3 is TGTGCCAGCAGTGGGCAGACTAGCGGGGGGGGATCCTACAATGAGCAGTTCTTC.

The V gene is TRBV6-2 or TRBV6-3, the J gene TRBJ1-2, with D uncertain. Germline V lookup: CDR1 MNHEY, CDR2 SVGEGT. The length of the CDR3 is 12 residues. V lost 2 bases to trimming and J lost 4 bases, with 5 bases between them. The chain's CDR3 is CASSYGFYGYTF. CDR3 coding DNA: TGTGCCAGCAGTTACGGTTTCTATGGCTACACCTTC.

This chain connects TRBV12-3 or TRBV12-4 to TRBJ2-2, with D possibly TRBD2 on 6 matching bases. Trimming removed 2 bases at V and 4 bases at J, with 11 bases between. The CDR3 has 15 residues. This chain's CDR3 is CASSLWGRSTGELFF. The CDR3 DNA sequence: TGTGCCAGCAGTTTATGGGGGAGGAGCACCGGGGAGCTGTTTTTT.

The chain combines TRBV20-1 with TRBJ1-5; D is perhaps TRBD1 (6 bases). This CDR3 has 14 amino acids. CDR1 and CDR2 (germline): DFQATT, SNEGSKA (reference sequence). Trimming pared 3 bases from V and 6 bases from J, leaving 15 bases between. The CDR3 here is CSASPEGGTQPQHF. CDR3 DNA sequence: TGCAGTGCTAGCCCGGAGGGGGGAACTCAGCCCCAGCATTTT.

A few counts support this clonotype. The chain joins TRBV4-1 to TRBJ2-1; TRBD1 aligns across 7 bases. From germline, CDR1 is MGHRA and CDR2 YSYEKL. The CDR3 is 15 amino acids. V was pared by 1 base and J by 6 bases, with 6 bases of the junction left unmatched. The CDR3 loop reads CASSQGGQLSNEQFF. CDR3 bases: TGCGCCAGCAGCCAAGGGGGACAGTTGAGCAATGAGCAGTTCTTC.

The chain joins TRBV6-5 to TRBJ1-4; D is unresolved. Germline CDR1 is MNHEY and CDR2 is SVGAGI. The CDR3 is made up of 14 amino acids. Deletions cut 0 bases from V and 5 bases from J, with 7 bases between. CDR3 sequence: CASSYSAVNEKLFF. DNA of the CDR3: TGTGCCAGCAGTTACTCGGCGGTGAATGAAAAACTGTTTTTT.

In its sample, this clonotype was seen a few times. CDR3 sequence (DNA): TGTGCCAGCAGCCGTCAGGGAGGGGACACTGAAGCTTTCTTT. Protein: CASSRQGGDTEAFF. V usage is TRBV4-2 and J usage is TRBJ1-1; D perhaps matches TRBD1 (5 bases). The CDR3 has 14 amino acids. The ends were cut back, 4 bases at V and 3 bases at J, with 12 bases in the middle. Germline-derived CDR1 and CDR2 are LGHNA and YNFKEQ.

This clonotype was counted between two and nine times. The rearrangement links TRBV18 to TRBJ1-5; D call uncertain. With 0 bases removed from V and 7 bases from J, the gap between germline ends came to 13 bases. Germline assignment: CDR1 KGHSH and CDR2 LQKENI. This CDR3 is built from 15 residues. The CDR3 protein is CASSPPVSPGQPQHF. The CDR3 nucleotides are TGTGCCAGCTCACCACCGGTGAGTCCGGGACAGCCCCAGCATTTT.

The chain combines TRBV5-1 with TRBJ1-4, with D hard to call. Germline lookup yields CDR1 SGHRS and CDR2 YFSETQ. Trimming took 1 base from V and 4 from J, leaving 11 bases between them. The length of the CDR3 is 15 residues. The CDR3 reads CASSLTGPDNEKLFF. DNA of the CDR3: TGCGCCAGCAGCTTGACGGGTCCGGATAATGAAAAACTGTTTTTT.

The chain employs TRBV29-1 and TRBJ2-1, with a tentative D call TRBD2 (6 bases). Germline V CDR1 and CDR2: SQVTM, ANQGSEA. The CDR3 is 12 residues long. Trimming left V 8 bases short and J 8 bases short, with 16 bases between. The CDR3 sequence is CSWNWRDHEQFF. CDR3 nucleotide sequence: TGCAGCTGGAACTGGAGGGACCATGAGCAGTTCTTC.

The rearrangement uses TRBV20-1 and TRBJ2-4, with no clear D. This CDR3 is 14 amino acids long. V was clipped by 2 bases and J by 0 bases, with 8 bases between them. Germline assignment: CDR1 DFQATT and CDR2 SNEGSKA (reference sequence). The CDR3 sequence is CSARLELAKNIQYF. The CDR3 coding sequence is TGCAGTGCTAGATTAGAGTTAGCCAAAAACATTCAGTACTTC.

In its sample, this clonotype was seen a few times. The chain uses TRBV12-3 or TRBV12-4 and TRBJ1-2; D is unclear. V lost 7 bases and J 4 bases, leaving 4 bases between the germline ends. The CDR3 sequence is 10 residues long. Written as DNA, the CDR3 is TGTGCCAGCATCCTCTATGGCTACACCTTC. Residues: CASILYGYTF.

This clonotype was counted between two and nine times. The V and J genes are TRBV29-1 and TRBJ2-3, with 16 bases matching TRBD2. CDR1 is SQVTM, CDR2 ANQGSEA, per germline. Germline trimming cut 6 bases from V and 2 bases from J; bases unmatched to any gene: 8. This CDR3 contains 17 residues. CDR3 region: CSVEGTSGGDYTDTQYF. The CDR3 DNA is TGCAGCGTGGAGGGGACTAGCGGGGGGGATTACACAGATACGCAGTATTTT.

This clonotype appeared a few times. J is TRBJ1-1 and V is TRBV4-1, with D unclear. Germline V gene sequence: CDR1 MGHRA, CDR2 YSYEKL. The CDR3 is made up of 15 amino acids. Trimming took off 4 bases at V and 0 bases at J, with 12 bases between the two ends. The CDR3 loop reads CASSLYVDMNTEAFF. In DNA form, the CDR3 reads TGCGCCAGCAGCCTTTATGTTGACATGAACACTGAAGCTTTCTTT.

This clonotype was counted a few times. The chain combines TRBV5-4 with TRBJ2-7, with a weak D call TRBD1 (6 bases). V lost 2 bases, J lost 6 bases, and 9 bases lay in between. Germline CDR1 and CDR2: SGHNT and YYREEE (reference sequence). The CDR3 contains 12 residues. CDR3 amino acids: CASSLQGIEQYF. The CDR3 DNA is TGTGCCAGCAGCTTACAGGGAATCGAGCAGTACTTC.

The chain is built from TRBV6-5 and TRBJ1-2, with no clear D. The CDR3 loop spans 13 amino acids. The germline V gene encodes CDR1 MNHEY and CDR2 SVGAGI. Trimming took off 2 bases at V and 6 bases at J, with 10 bases between the two ends. The CDR3 sequence: CASSYNSQDGYTF. CDR3 sequence (DNA): TGTGCCAGCAGTTACAATTCCCAGGATGGCTACACCTTC.